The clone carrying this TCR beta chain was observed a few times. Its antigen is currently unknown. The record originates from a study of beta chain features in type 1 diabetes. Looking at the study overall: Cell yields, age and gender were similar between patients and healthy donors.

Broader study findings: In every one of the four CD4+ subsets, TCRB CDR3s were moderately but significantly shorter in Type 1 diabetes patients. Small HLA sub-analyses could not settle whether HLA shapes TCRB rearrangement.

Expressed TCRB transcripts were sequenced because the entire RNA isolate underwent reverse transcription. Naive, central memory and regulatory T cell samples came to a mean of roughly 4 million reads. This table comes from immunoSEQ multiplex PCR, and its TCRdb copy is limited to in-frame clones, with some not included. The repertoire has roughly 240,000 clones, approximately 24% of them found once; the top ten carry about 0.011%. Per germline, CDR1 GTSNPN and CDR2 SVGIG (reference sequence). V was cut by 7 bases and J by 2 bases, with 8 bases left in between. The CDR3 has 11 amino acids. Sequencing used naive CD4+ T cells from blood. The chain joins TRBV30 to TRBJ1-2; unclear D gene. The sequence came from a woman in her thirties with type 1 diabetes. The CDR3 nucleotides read TGTGCCTTAACTTGGAACTATGGCTACACCTTC. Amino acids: CALTWNYGYTF.